The 22 T cell receptor beta chains presented below share a single source sample, sequenced in a study of T cell responses to AZD1222 COVID-19 vaccine. Only in-frame clones appear in the TCRdb table, and some are missing; sequencing was by immunoSEQ multiplex PCR. The sample contains about 110,000 clones, approximately 91% of which appear only once. The material sequenced was peripheral blood, taken on day 0 of AZD1222 vaccination. These receptors came from an adult in good health.

This clone has only one observation. The chain uses TRBV4-1 and TRBJ2-5; D gene uncertain. Germline values: CDR1 MGHRA, CDR2 YSYEKL. This CDR3 comprises 12 residues. Trimming pared 0 bases from V and 4 bases from J, leaving 3 bases between. The CDR3 is CASSQDRETQYF. The DNA for the CDR3 is TGCGCCAGCAGCCAAGATCGAGAGACCCAGTACTTC.

The chain uses TRBV2 and TRBJ2-4, with D uncertain. CDR1 and CDR2 (germline): SNHLY, FYNNEI. Deletions cut 4 bases from V and 1 base from J, with 17 bases between. CDR3 size: 17 residues. The CDR3 sequence is CASSASEESLAKNIQYF. The CDR3 nucleotides are TGTGCCAGCAGTGCCAGTGAAGAGTCCCTGGCCAAAAACATTCAGTACTTC.

The DNA for the CDR3 is TGTGCCAGCAGCCAAGTGGGCGGCAGGAGAAAGACCCAGTACTTC. It is translated as CASSQVGGRRKTQYF. The rearrangement joins TRBV3-1 (or the pseudogene TRBV3-2) to TRBJ2-5; no firm D call. This CDR3 is 15 amino acids long. V was pared by 1 base and J by 6 bases, with 15 bases between. Germline V lookup: CDR1 LGHDT, CDR2 YNNKEL (reference sequence).

The chain employs TRBV2 and TRBJ2-7; 7 bases map to TRBD1. The CDR3 spans 12 residues. V lost 8 bases, J lost 2 bases, and 3 bases stayed unmatched. Per germline, CDR1 SNHLY and CDR2 FYNNEI. CDR3 coding DNA: TGTGCCAGCGAGGGACAGACCTACGAGCAGTACTTC. Translation: CASEGQTYEQYF.

V gene TRBV5-6 combines with J gene TRBJ1-2, with TRBD1 matching over 7 bases. The germline V gene has CDR1 SGHDT and CDR2 YYEEEE. The CDR3 is made up of 14 amino acids. Trimming cost V 4 bases and J 4 bases; bases outside gene matches: 7. Here the CDR3 reads CASSLLGQPYGYTF. The CDR3 nucleotides read TGTGCCAGCAGCCTATTGGGACAGCCCTATGGCTACACCTTC. Using reference TRBV5-6 and TRBJ1-2 for the parts outside the CDR3, the full variable domain is DAGVTQSPTHLIKTRGQQVTLRCSPKSGHDTVSWYQQALGQGPQFIFQYYEEEERQRGNFPDRFSGHQFPNYSSELNVNALLLGDSALYLCASSLLGQPYGYTFGSGTRLTVV.

The chain links TRBV12-3 or TRBV12-4 to TRBJ1-6; D gene ambiguous. The CDR3 runs 12 residues. The ends were cut back, 4 bases at V and 14 bases at J, with 12 bases in the middle. CDR3 sequence reads: CASSYALQTLHF. CDR3 nucleotide sequence: TGTGCCAGCAGTTACGCCCTACAGACCCTCCACTTT.

This clone was counted a single time. This chain uses TRBV7-2 with TRBJ2-1; 11 bases match TRBD2. CDR3 length: 16 residues. The germline CDR1 and CDR2 sequences are SGHTA and FQGNSA. V dropped 5 bases and J dropped 1; count of bases not matched to a gene: 4. The CDR3 region is CASSLRLAGSYNEQFF. CDR3 DNA sequence: TGTGCCAGCAGCCTCCGACTAGCGGGGTCCTACAATGAGCAGTTCTTC. Looking up the rest from reference TRBV7-2 and TRBJ2-1 gives the full variable domain: GAGVSQSPSNKVTEKGKDVELRCDPISGHTALYWYRQSLGQGLEFLIYFQGNSAPDKSGLPSDRFSAERTGGSVSTLTIQRTQQEDSAVYLCASSLRLAGSYNEQFFGPGTRLTVL.

Of note for this clone: The same CDR3 can be traced to other DNA sequences in this sample. The V call is TRBV3-1 (or the pseudogene TRBV3-2), the J call TRBJ2-5; TRBD1 is a possible D gene (6 bases). The V end was cut by 0 bases, the J end by 4 bases, with 9 bases between. Germline V gene sequence: CDR1 LGHDT, CDR2 YNNKEL (reference sequence). The CDR3 is 14 amino acids. The DNA for the CDR3 is TGTGCCAGCAGCCAAGATCCCAGGGGAGAGACCCAGTACTTC. Amino acid sequence: CASSQDPRGETQYF.

The chain carries TRBV28 and TRBJ1-4, with D maybe TRBD1 (5 bases). Per germline, CDR1 MDHEN and CDR2 SYDVKM. V was cut by 3 bases and J by 7 bases, with 15 bases left in between. The length of the CDR3 is 15 residues. The CDR3 sequence: CASSLGVGSGEKLFF. CDR3 nucleotide sequence: TGTGCCAGCAGTTTGGGGGTTGGTTCTGGTGAAAAACTGTTTTTT.

The rearrangement links TRBV9 to TRBJ1-1; TRBD1 is a possible D gene (6 bases). CDR3 length equals 14 residues. The ends were cut back, 0 bases at V and 2 bases at J, with 8 bases in the middle. CDR1 is SGDLS and CDR2 is YYNGEE in the germline V gene. Here the CDR3 DNA reads TGTGCCAGCAGCGTAGAGGGGGGTAACACTGAAGCTTTCTTT. Residues: CASSVEGGNTEAFF.

V usage is TRBV3-1 (or the pseudogene TRBV3-2) and J usage is TRBJ1-4, with D unresolved. CDR1 LGHDT and CDR2 YNNKEL come from the germline V gene (reference sequence). Trimming shortened V by 5 bases and J by 6 bases, and 7 bases separated the two germline ends. The CDR3 consists of 12 residues. CDR3 DNA sequence: TGTGCCAGCAGCTGGAGCCATGAAAAACTGTTTTTT. It is translated as CASSWSHEKLFF.

The genes are TRBV12-2 and TRBJ2-5; TRBD2 is the table's D call and was not checked against the DNA. TRBV12-2 is a pseudogene locus. The length of the CDR3 is 19 residues. CDR3 nucleotides: TGTGCAAGTCGCTTGGGGCTGCTAGCGGGGGACAAGTTGAGGGAGACCCAGTACTTC. Protein: CASRLGLLAGDKLRETQYF.

The chain has TRBV3-1 (or the pseudogene TRBV3-2) and TRBJ2-7; D is unresolved. The CDR3 loop spans 12 amino acids. Deletions cut 1 base from V and 5 bases from J, with 6 bases between. Looked up from germline, CDR1 is LGHDT and CDR2 is YNNKEL (reference sequence). CDR3 residues: CASSQVRDEQYF. DNA for the CDR3: TGTGCCAGCAGCCAAGTACGAGACGAGCAGTACTTC.

This clone appeared a single time. The chain employs TRBV21-1 and TRBJ1-5. TRBV21-1 constitutes a pseudogene. The CDR3 is made up of 15 amino acids. The CDR3 loop reads CASHPGLACSEPQHF. The CDR3 DNA reads TGTGCCAGCCACCCGGGTTTAGCATGTAGTGAGCCCCAGCATTTT.

This rearrangement joins TRBV28 to TRBJ1-1, with 9 bases aligning to TRBD1. The CDR3 sequence is 14 residues long. V lost 3 bases, J lost 10 bases, and 9 bases stayed unmatched. CDR1 MDHEN and CDR2 SYDVKM come from the germline V gene. This CDR3 is CASSFHGQGWGAFF. DNA for the CDR3: TGTGCCAGCAGTTTCCATGGACAGGGGTGGGGAGCTTTCTTT.

In this sample, this clone turned up once. V and J are TRBV6-2 or TRBV6-3 and TRBJ1-5; D remains unclear. The germline V gene has CDR1 MNHEY and CDR2 SVGEGT. V was shortened by 2 bases and J by 3 bases, with 5 bases between the two germline ends. The CDR3 totals 13 residues. The CDR3 spells CASSYPNNQPQHF. In DNA, the CDR3 is TGTGCCAGCAGTTACCCTAACAATCAGCCCCAGCATTTT.

This clone was counted once. V usage is TRBV5-1 and J usage is TRBJ2-7; no clear D. There are 14 residues in the CDR3. Trimming removed 4 bases from V and 6 bases from J, with 17 bases in between. Germline CDR1 and CDR2: SGHRS and YFSETQ. CDR3 amino acids: CASSLTKGSREQYF. CDR3 bases: TGCGCCAGCAGCCTGACGAAGGGCTCTCGCGAGCAGTACTTC.

This chain uses TRBV7-9 with TRBJ1-6; perhaps TRBD1 as D (5 bases). CDR1 is SEHNR and CDR2 is FQNEAQ in the germline V gene (reference sequence). Trimming cost V 5 bases and J 5 bases, with 10 bases left between them. This CDR3 contains 14 residues. CDR3 DNA: TGTGCCAGCAGCCACCTGACAGATAATTCACCCCTCCACTTT. Amino acids: CASSHLTDNSPLHF.

This clone was observed once. The chain employs TRBV7-9 and TRBJ1-1; no clear D gene. The V gene lost 0 bases and the J gene lost 1 base, with 6 bases spanning the gap. Per the germline V gene, CDR1 is SEHNR and CDR2 is FQNEAQ (reference sequence). This CDR3 comprises 14 residues. DNA of the CDR3: TGTGCCAGCAGCTTAGCGCGGGAGAACACTGAAGCTTTCTTT. It encodes CASSLARENTEAFF.

This clone has only a few counts. The J gene is TRBJ1-4, the V gene TRBV6-5, with D uncertain. The length of the CDR3 is 15 residues. V was clipped by 5 bases and J by 3 bases, with 13 bases between them. Germline loops: CDR1 MNHEY, CDR2 SVGAGI. CDR3 bases: TGTGCCAGCAGTCGCGACACGTCAGCTAATGAAAAACTGTTTTTT. Translating gives CASSRDTSANEKLFF.

J is TRBJ2-3 and V is TRBV5-1; D possibly corresponds to TRBD2 (7 bases). V was clipped by 3 bases and J by 6 bases, with 14 bases between them. The CDR3 length is 14 residues. CDR1 is SGHRS, CDR2 YFSETQ, per germline. The CDR3 loop reads CASSSIGGADTQYF. CDR3 sequence (DNA): TGCGCCAGCAGCTCCATAGGGGGGGCGGATACGCAGTATTTT.

This clone has just a few counts. Distinct nucleotide sequences in the sample also encode this CDR3. The chain has TRBV2 and TRBJ1-5; D may be TRBD1 (5 bases). V was shortened by 2 bases and J by 2 bases, with 10 bases between the two germline ends. Germline lookup yields CDR1 SNHLY and CDR2 FYNNEI. The CDR3 consists of 15 residues. DNA of the CDR3: TGTGCCAGCAGTGAACGGCAGGGCGGCAATCAGCCCCAGCATTTT. It translates to CASSERQGGNQPQHF.